Sequencing of this T cell receptor (beta chain) was carried out in a study of monozygotic twins with inflammatory bowel disease. The germline V gene has CDR1 WNHNN and CDR2 SYGVQD (reference sequence). This CDR3 has 16 amino acids. UMIs containing a 6-nucleotide sample barcode were added via template switching. TCRdb re-called the 5' RACE reads; one entry per CDR3 protein, DNA not given. Its clone listing holds more than 300,000 distinct CDR3 sequences. The specimen was blood. The receptor was isolated from a human donor with ulcerative colitis or Crohn's disease, or a healthy co-twin of an affected twin (not recorded which). This chain joins TRBV10-1 and TRBJ2-5; TCRdb gives TRBD1 as the D gene, but with no DNA this cannot be confirmed. CDR3 sequence: CASSEFARGPQETQYF.